The T cell receptor (beta chain) under discussion was sequenced for a study of cytomegalovirus exposure and HLA in healthy donors (dated by TCRdb to about 2017). Notes on the research overall: According to an earlier analysis of 587 of the donors, roughly 180 million T cells yielded 120 million or so unique TCR beta sequences and approximately 280 Gb of sequence data. The aim of the study was to test whether cataloging public T cell receptors could identify signatures of past pathogen exposure. A later analysis re-analyzed previously published TCR beta repertoires from 500 to 700 donors and added high-resolution HLA genotyping to study TCR occurrence patterns. In addition to the first cohort of approximately 650 subjects, a separate validation cohort of 120 different subjects was used. The study combined high-throughput TCR immunosequencing, statistical association of individual TCRs with disease status, and machine learning to predict cytomegalovirus infection status. The number of donors typed differed by locus, with about 629-640 for A, B, C, DRB1 and DQB1, around 500 for DQA1, about 610 for DPA1, and 450 to 480 for DPB1. Among the roughly 400 genotyped donors, roughly 80% belonged to the genetic ancestry cluster associated with self-reported Caucasian donors. The T cell repertoires of under 700 subjects were profiled by immunosequencing and related to cytomegalovirus serostatus. On average, 235,054 unique TCR beta nucleotide sequences were sequenced per donor among 398 genotyped donors of the cohort, with around 19% of those sequences being non-productive. An earlier analysis of several hundred of the donors applied high-throughput TCR beta sequencing to assess whether each TCR beta V gene segment acted as functional or pseudogenic. A few DR-DQ haplotypes were treated as single units for association and clustering because of strong linkage in the cohort. About 280 gigabases of sequencing data and 75 million to 85 million unique TCR sequences made up an early release that covered 500 to 700 HLA-typed donors. Alongside the repertoire data, information on donor age, sex, ethnicity and CMV serostatus was compiled. In the later analysis, no new phenotypic data were used to find candidate immune exposures; instead, reliance was placed on TCR beta sequences and their occurrence across donors. A later genetic analysis used genome-wide SNP genotypes for about 60% of the roughly 700 donors, treating that subset as a discovery cohort. Both class I and class II loci were covered by HLA typing, at four-digit resolution. All discovery cohort repertoires had been generated on a single sequencing platform. What the study reported, not specific to this receptor: In vitro tests confirmed that a few of the cytomegalovirus-associated TCR beta chains recognize cytomegalovirus antigens. While some public TCRs were present in many individuals, most TCR sequences turned up only very rarely across donors. Because some donors lacked HLA typing at each locus, the association tests relied only on the typed subset. A group of highly shared sequence variants was considered likely to be a technical artifact of the sequencing pipeline. Because the 87-base-pair reads could not distinguish some IMGT-functional V segments, including TRBV6-2 and TRBV6-3, those segments were excluded. Correlated functional status among segregating V segments might reflect linkage disequilibrium, but an unknown experimental factor could not be ruled out. The authors suggested that the approach could potentially be extended to other disease states and immunological phenotypes. According to a later genetic analysis, donors in an Asian-associated ancestry cluster had fewer N-insertions in productive TCRs than the roughly 670-donor mean. In a later analysis, the rate of TCR association differed among HLA loci, with DRB1 alleles having the most associated TCRs and HLA-C alleles having the fewest. Broadly in line with IMGT annotations, most TCR beta V segments showed up in productive rearrangements about 87% or about 30% of the time in an earlier analysis of several hundred of the donors. In a later genetic analysis, a missense DCLRE1C variant was associated with V-gene and J-gene trimming of TCR beta chains, and the association was replicated in an independent cohort. The presence/absence analyses assumed that sequencing depth was roughly uniform across donors, and that assumption may not be true. Because counts were too low, about 18 rarely observed V segments, including chromosome 9 orphons, were excluded from the earlier analysis of several hundred of the donors. In both the original and validation cohorts, the classifier was reported to diagnose cytomegalovirus status with high specificity and sensitivity. Most CMV-associated TCR beta chains appeared to be HLA-restricted in a later analysis, and the HLA associations seemed to be driven largely by CMV exposure. In a later analysis, some 18,000 TCR beta sequences were associated with specific HLA alleles at a false discovery rate of 0.05. This cohort had only TCR beta chains sequenced, and the lack of alpha or paired-chain data limited which features could be detected. The only immune exposure information available for the cohort was CMV serostatus. A further reported finding was that TCR beta sequences accurately predicted the HLA-A and HLA-B alleles for most subjects in the first cohort. Compared with equally common non-associated chains, HLA-associated TCR beta chains in a later analysis were more clonally expanded and had lower generation probabilities. Strong co-occurrence of HLA alleles, especially DR and DQ, made assigning TCR associations to individual alleles difficult. The study gave a list of 150 to 200 TCR beta chains associated with cytomegalovirus. Several of the top co-occurrence clusters appeared to be linked to parvovirus B19, influenza, CMV and Epstein-Barr virus, according to a later analysis.

V is cut back by 9 bases and J by 4 bases, with 12 bases in the junction unmatched. In the germline V gene, CDR1 corresponds to MGHDK and CDR2 to SYGVNS. Measured from the cysteine to the phenylalanine, the CDR3 is 17 residues long. Just the 51-base CDR3 DNA is kept, in frame starting at base 1. Library generation was performed with the immunoSEQ multiplex PCR assay. A mixture of 60 forward primers for TCR Vbeta segments and 13 reverse primers for TCR Jbeta segments was used in the multiplex PCR. The CDR3 region of rearranged TCR beta genes was amplified from genomic DNA by a multiplex PCR assay. On the Illumina HiSeq System, the amplified TCR beta libraries were sequenced as 87-base-pair reads. The study's own analysis went as follows. A later analysis counted 75 million to 100 million unique TCR beta chains across the 666 repertoires, and around 9.9 million of these chains were shared by at least two donors. A nearest-neighbor algorithm error-corrected the raw reads and collapsed the reads into unique sequences, merging closely related sequences to remove PCR and sequencing errors. Alignment of CDR3 sequences to IMGT reference sequences was used to assign V, D and J gene segments. For a sequence to be retained, at least a six-nucleotide match to both a V gene segment and a J gene segment was required. A rearrangement counted as productive if the CDR3 had no stop codons and remained in frame with V and J, and every other rearrangement counted as non-productive. CDR3 was defined according to IMGT convention as the region running from the second conserved V-encoded cysteine to the conserved J-encoded phenylalanine. The earlier analysis of 587 of the donors excluded sequences that lacked an unambiguous match to a single V gene segment. In an earlier analysis of several hundred of the donors, a V segment was called functional when productive rearrangements were above 56.7%, and segregating when the standard deviation between donors exceeded 5%. To diagnose cytomegalovirus status from the catalog of TCR beta chain sequences, a statistical classification framework was built. A later analysis assigned V and J genes by comparing TCR nucleotide sequences with IMGT/GENE-DB human TR gene sequences. The TCRdist pipeline was used in a later analysis to assign CDR3 sequences and most-parsimonious VDJ recombination scenarios. A later analysis defined each TCR beta chain by its CDR3 amino acid sequence plus V-gene family, and excluded reads lacking a unique V-gene family. To address suspected cross-contamination and a sequencing artifact, a later analysis removed roughly 640 highly shared, low-generation-probability nucleotide sequences. A later analysis calculated a clonal expansion index for each public chain from normalized within-repertoire ranks of inferred template counts. A later analysis computed generation probabilities with a VDJ recombination model fitted to out-of-frame rearrangements, and checked the results against IGoR. In a later analysis, TCR-TCR, TCR-HLA and TCR-CMV co-occurrence was scored with hypergeometric tests, and a repertoire-size bias correction was applied to TCR pairs. In a later analysis, false discovery rates were estimated by permuting HLA or CMV assignments 20 times. In a later analysis, co-occurring TCRs were grouped with DBSCAN, and TCRdist sequence similarity was added when clustering was performed within HLA-allele-positive subsets. For co-occurrence clustering, repertoires with fewer than 30,000 or more than 120,000 public chains were excluded, along with about five repertoires with anomalous nucleotide sharing. TCRdb carries this immuneACCESS record with in-frame sequences only. Its versions omit some clonotypes, under half of them owing to an unresolved V gene in the studies checked, with the rest unexplained. V, J and clone size are those of that table, while D and trimming were read from the DNA. The sample contains over 70,000 clones, 76% of them found a single time. The ten largest make up about 1.4% of the sample.

The cohort comprised some 700 healthy bone marrow donors. At the time of sampling, all cohort members were nominally healthy, though unrecorded immune exposures were likely present. The donor tested CMV seronegative and was one of the 352 seronegative cohort members. Every donor gave a peripheral blood sample, and the peripheral blood mononuclear cells from that sample were used for TCR beta sequencing. Genomic DNA extraction from the blood cell samples was performed with the Qiagen DNeasy Blood Extraction Kit. Of note for this clone: Its recognized antigen is unknown. No base qualities exist here, and no much larger clone lies one base off it.

The material sequenced was PBMCs. This sequence uses TRBV25-1 and TRBJ2-2, with TRBD2 identical over 12 junction bases. This TCR came from a male donor in good health and CMV-seronegative. The CDR3 in this case is CASSPLAGGPGTGELFF. In nucleotides, the sequence is TGTGCCAGTAGTCCTCTAGCGGGAGGGCCGGGCACCGGGGAGCTGTTTTTT.